This T cell receptor (beta chain) comes out of a study of response to subunit inactivated influenza vaccine. As concerns this clonotype: What it binds is not known.

Study-wide results and caveats: The authors offered the suggestion that each seasonal influenza vaccination recruits few new T cells.

Each CDR3 protein gets one entry after TCRdb re-called the RT-PCR reads with MiXCR. The table records more than 600,000 distinct CDR3 sequences, roughly 20% of them present only once. V dropped 2 bases and J dropped 0 bases, with 4 bases sitting between them. This CDR3 has 14 amino acids. The germline gives CDR1 MNHNS, CDR2 SASEGT. Here the sequenced sample was PBMCs from blood, taken roughly 5 days after vaccination. The chain is built from TRBV6-1 and TRBJ2-2; unclear D gene. The sequence was collected from a middle-aged man who received an inactivated influenza vaccine. The CDR3 DNA is TGTGCCAGCAGTGAAATACCGAACACCGGGGAGCTGTTTTTT. Its protein product is CASSEIPNTGELFF.